Detailed here is one T cell receptor beta chain. The table came from immunoSEQ multiplex PCR; TCRdb's copy has only in-frame clones and leaves some out. The repertoire holds approximately 100,000 clones, over 75% seen once, with approximately 29% in the top ten. This entry is derived from a study of blood T cell repertoires in COVID-19. CDR1 is LNHNV and CDR2 is YYDKDF in the germline V gene (reference sequence). The CDR3 has 16 residues. Trimming cost V 0 bases and J 3 bases, with 15 bases left between them. The chain couples TRBV15 to TRBJ2-7, with a possible D match to TRBD1 (6 bases). Sequencing was performed on peripheral blood. The sequence came from a woman over 75 with acute or convalescent COVID-19. As DNA, the CDR3 is TGTGCCACCAGCAGAGATTACCTCGACAGGAACTACGAGCAGTACTTC. Translating gives CATSRDYLDRNYEQYF.